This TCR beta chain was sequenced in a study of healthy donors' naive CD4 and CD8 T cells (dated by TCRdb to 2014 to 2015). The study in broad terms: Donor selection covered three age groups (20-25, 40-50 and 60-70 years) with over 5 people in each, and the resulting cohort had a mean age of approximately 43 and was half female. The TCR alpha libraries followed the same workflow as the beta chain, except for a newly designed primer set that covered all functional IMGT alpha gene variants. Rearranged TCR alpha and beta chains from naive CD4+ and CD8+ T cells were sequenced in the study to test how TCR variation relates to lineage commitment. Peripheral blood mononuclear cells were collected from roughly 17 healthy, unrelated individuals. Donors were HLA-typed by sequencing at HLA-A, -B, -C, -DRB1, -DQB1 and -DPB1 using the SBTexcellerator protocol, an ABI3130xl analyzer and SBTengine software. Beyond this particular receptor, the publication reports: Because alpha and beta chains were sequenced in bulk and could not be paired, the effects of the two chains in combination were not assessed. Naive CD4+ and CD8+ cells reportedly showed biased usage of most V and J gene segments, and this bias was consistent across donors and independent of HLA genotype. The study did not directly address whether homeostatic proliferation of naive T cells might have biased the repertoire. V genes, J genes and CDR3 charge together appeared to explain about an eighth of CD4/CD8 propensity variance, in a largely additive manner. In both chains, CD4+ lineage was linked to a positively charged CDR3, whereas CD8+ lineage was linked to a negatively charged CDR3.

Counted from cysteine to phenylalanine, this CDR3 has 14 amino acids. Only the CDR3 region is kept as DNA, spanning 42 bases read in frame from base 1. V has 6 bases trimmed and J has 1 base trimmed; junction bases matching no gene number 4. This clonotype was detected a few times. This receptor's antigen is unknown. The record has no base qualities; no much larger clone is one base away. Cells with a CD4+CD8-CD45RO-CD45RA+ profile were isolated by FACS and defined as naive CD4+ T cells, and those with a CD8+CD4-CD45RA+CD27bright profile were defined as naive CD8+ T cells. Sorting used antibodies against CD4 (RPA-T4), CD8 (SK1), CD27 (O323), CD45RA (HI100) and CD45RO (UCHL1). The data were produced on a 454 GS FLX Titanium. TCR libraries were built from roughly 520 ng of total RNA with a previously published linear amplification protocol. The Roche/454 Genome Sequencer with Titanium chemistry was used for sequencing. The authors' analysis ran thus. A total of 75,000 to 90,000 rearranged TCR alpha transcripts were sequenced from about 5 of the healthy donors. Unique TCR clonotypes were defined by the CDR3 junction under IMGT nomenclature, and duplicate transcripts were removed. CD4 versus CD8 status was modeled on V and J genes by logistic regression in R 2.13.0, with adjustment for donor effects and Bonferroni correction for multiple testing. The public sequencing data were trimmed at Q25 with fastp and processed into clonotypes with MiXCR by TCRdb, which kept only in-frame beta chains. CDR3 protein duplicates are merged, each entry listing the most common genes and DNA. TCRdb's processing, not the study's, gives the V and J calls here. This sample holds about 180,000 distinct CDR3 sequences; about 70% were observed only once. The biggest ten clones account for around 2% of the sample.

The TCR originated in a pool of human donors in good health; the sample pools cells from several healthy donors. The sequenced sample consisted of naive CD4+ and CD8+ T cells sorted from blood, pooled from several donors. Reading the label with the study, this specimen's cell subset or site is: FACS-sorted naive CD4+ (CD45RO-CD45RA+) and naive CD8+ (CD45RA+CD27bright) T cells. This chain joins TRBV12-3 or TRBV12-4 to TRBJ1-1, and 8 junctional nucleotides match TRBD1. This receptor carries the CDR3 CASSPTGGNTEAFF. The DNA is TGTGCCAGCAGCCCCACAGGGGGGAACACTGAAGCTTTCTTT.